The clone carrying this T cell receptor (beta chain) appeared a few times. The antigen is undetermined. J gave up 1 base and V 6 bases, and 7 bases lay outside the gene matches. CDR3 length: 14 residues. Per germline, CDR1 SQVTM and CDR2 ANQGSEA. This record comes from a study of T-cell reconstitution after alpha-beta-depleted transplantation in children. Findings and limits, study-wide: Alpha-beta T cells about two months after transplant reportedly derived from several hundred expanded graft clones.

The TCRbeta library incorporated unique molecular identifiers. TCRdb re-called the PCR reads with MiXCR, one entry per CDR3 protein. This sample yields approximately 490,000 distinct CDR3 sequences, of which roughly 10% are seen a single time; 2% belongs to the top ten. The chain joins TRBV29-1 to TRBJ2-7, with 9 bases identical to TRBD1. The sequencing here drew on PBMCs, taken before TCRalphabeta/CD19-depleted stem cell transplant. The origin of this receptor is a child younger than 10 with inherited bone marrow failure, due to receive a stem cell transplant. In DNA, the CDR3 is TGCAGCGTGACAACAGGGGGCATATCCTACGAGCAGTACTTC. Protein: CSVTTGGISYEQYF.